The 18 T cell receptor beta chains presented below share a single source sample, sequenced in a study of blood T cells in healthy people across ages. PCR was performed a second time for about 6 to 12 cycles using a sample-barcoded 5' primer and a J-beta primer mix. One entry per CDR3 protein results from TCRdb running MiXCR on the 5' RACE reads. The table records about 320,000 distinct CDR3 sequences, roughly 27% of them present only once. The sequenced sample consisted of blood. The receptor source for this set is an older woman in good health.

This CDR3 reads CASSLRTGNREGRGYTF. For the CDR3, the DNA is TGTGCCAGCAGTCTTCGGACAGGCAACCGGGAGGGTCGTGGCTACACCTTC. The V call is TRBV6-2 or TRBV6-3, the J call TRBJ1-2; 7 bases fit TRBD1. The CDR3 loop spans 17 amino acids. Germline assignment: CDR1 MNHEY and CDR2 SVGEGT. V shed 5 bases and J 7 bases; nucleotides not matched to a gene: 19.

V and J are TRBV6-2 or TRBV6-3 and TRBJ2-1, with 8 bases aligning to TRBD2. Trimming cost V 4 bases and J 0 bases; bases outside gene matches: 17. CDR3 length: 20 residues. The germline gives CDR1 MNHEY, CDR2 SVGEGT. The CDR3 DNA sequence: TGTGCCAGCAGTTCCTTAGCGGGATTAACTGTCCAGAGCTCCTACAATGAGCAGTTCTTC. It specifies CASSSLAGLTVQSSYNEQFF.

This CDR3 reads CSARPDGNTIYF. The DNA of the CDR3 is TGCAGTGCTCGGCCCGACGGAAACACCATATATTTT. This sequence joins TRBV20-1 and TRBJ1-3; D is ambiguous. Germline V CDR1 and CDR2: DFQATT, SNEGSKA (reference sequence). The CDR3 totals 12 residues. Trimming took 5 bases from V and 4 from J, leaving 9 bases between them.

The sample holds a few counts of this clonotype. The V and J genes are TRBV29-1 and TRBJ2-7; the match to TRBD1 covers 9 bases. Germline V CDR1 and CDR2: SQVTM, ANQGSEA. The CDR3 has 13 residues. Trimming took 5 bases from V and 2 from J; bases not matched to a gene: 4. The CDR3 DNA reads as TGCAGCGTTTTCGGGGACAGGGCCTACGAGCAGTACTTC. Protein: CSVFGDRAYEQYF.

This clonotype was observed a few times. The V and J genes are TRBV4-2 and TRBJ2-1; 11 bases match TRBD1. This CDR3 is built from 17 residues. The V segment lost 0 bases and the J segment 2 bases; nucleotides outside the gene matches: 3. Germline assignment: CDR1 LGHNA and CDR2 YNFKEQ. This CDR3 is CASSQDMGQGAYNEQFF. The CDR3 nucleotides read TGTGCCAGCAGCCAAGATATGGGACAGGGGGCCTACAATGAGCAGTTCTTC.

The V and J genes are TRBV5-1 and TRBJ2-2; D remains unclear. The CDR3 sequence is 14 residues long. Between the trimmed V and J ends, which lost 6 bases and 6 bases, there was a span of 15 bases. From germline, CDR1 is SGHRS and CDR2 YFSETQ. The CDR3 here is CASKEDGVPGELFF. In DNA form, the CDR3 reads TGCGCCAGCAAAGAGGATGGGGTCCCCGGGGAGCTGTTTTTT.

V gene TRBV7-2 combines with J gene TRBJ1-1; unclear D gene. The V gene's germline CDR1 is SGHTA and CDR2 FQGNSA. The CDR3 contains 13 residues. V was trimmed by 1 base and J by 7 bases, leaving 10 bases between them. The CDR3 nucleotides read TGTGCCAGCAGCTTAGTCAGACCTCGTGAAGCTTTCTTT. Residues: CASSLVRPREAFF.

V and J are TRBV7-2 and TRBJ1-5; no definite D call. CDR1 and CDR2 from the germline V gene are SGHTA and FQGNSA. There are 15 residues in the CDR3. The ends were cut back, 1 base at V and 10 bases at J, with 17 bases in the middle. Here the CDR3 DNA reads TGTGCCAGCAGCTTAGGCGGCCCACGCAGCCAACCCCAGCATTTT. This sequence encodes CASSLGGPRSQPQHF.

CDR3 residues: CASSLELAGGRAKNIQYF. The CDR3 nucleotides read TGTGCCAGCAGCTTAGAACTAGCGGGGGGGAGGGCCAAAAACATTCAGTACTTC. The chain employs TRBV7-2 and TRBJ2-4, with 13 bases aligning to TRBD2. The CDR3 has 18 amino acids. With V trimmed by 1 base and J by 1 base, 4 bases remained unmatched. Germline assignment: CDR1 SGHTA and CDR2 FQGNSA.

The rearrangement links TRBV20-1 to TRBJ2-1; 7 nucleotides line up with TRBD2. CDR3 length equals 16 residues. CDR1 and CDR2 (germline): DFQATT, SNEGSKA (reference sequence). The V gene end was trimmed by 0 bases and the J gene end by 1 base; junction bases not matched to a gene: 6. DNA for the CDR3: TGCAGTGCTAGAGATCTAGCGGCACCTTCCTACAATGAGCAGTTCTTC. Translated, it gives CSARDLAAPSYNEQFF.

The chain couples TRBV7-9 to TRBJ1-2; 7 bases map to TRBD1. The germline V gene encodes CDR1 SEHNR and CDR2 FQNEAQ (reference sequence). V lost 5 bases and J lost 1; bases outside the gene matches: 7. The CDR3 is 15 residues long. For the CDR3, the DNA is TGTGCCAGCAGCCCCTTGACAGGGAGTAACTATGGCTACACCTTC. This sequence encodes CASSPLTGSNYGYTF.

The chain couples TRBV2 to TRBJ2-2; D might be TRBD1 (5 bases). The CDR3 is 13 residues long. Germline lookup yields CDR1 SNHLY and CDR2 FYNNEI. Trimming took off 6 bases at V and 5 bases at J, with 10 bases between the two ends. The CDR3 is CASRPGRTGELFF. In DNA, the CDR3 is TGTGCCAGCAGGCCAGGGCGGACCGGGGAGCTGTTTTTT.

V is TRBV29-1 and J is TRBJ2-7; tentatively, D is TRBD1 or TRBD2 (5 bases each). Germline-derived CDR1 and CDR2 are SQVTM and ANQGSEA. The germline V and J ends were trimmed by 4 bases and 0 bases, with 10 bases remaining between them. This CDR3 has 13 residues. Here the CDR3 DNA reads TGCAGCGTTGGTTTTGGGGGCTCCTACGAGCAGTACTTC. It yields the protein CSVGFGGSYEQYF.

The chain links TRBV7-8 to TRBJ2-6; TRBD1 is a possible D gene (6 bases). The V gene lost 5 bases and the J gene lost 0 bases, with 11 bases spanning the gap. The CDR3 covers 16 residues. Germline CDR1 SGHVS, CDR2 FQNEAQ. The CDR3 nucleotides read TGTGCCAGCAGCCCATACAGGGTCTCTGGGGCCAACGTCCTGACTTTC. Its translation: CASSPYRVSGANVLTF.

This rearrangement joins TRBV7-2 to TRBJ1-2; no reliable D call. The CDR3 is 14 amino acids. Germline V lookup: CDR1 SGHTA, CDR2 FQGNSA. Trimming cost V 5 bases and J 6 bases, with 16 bases left between them. This chain's CDR3 is CASSLGPEWNGYTF. In DNA form, the CDR3 reads TGTGCCAGCAGCCTCGGACCTGAATGGAATGGCTACACCTTC.

This sequence joins TRBV24-1 and TRBJ1-1, with unresolved D. V gave up 2 bases and J gave up 6 bases, with 15 bases separating them. This CDR3 is built from 15 residues. The V gene's germline CDR1 is KGHDR and CDR2 SFDVKD. CDR3 protein: CATSDSGPGRPEAFF. The DNA for the CDR3 is TGTGCCACCAGTGATTCGGGTCCCGGACGACCTGAAGCTTTCTTT.

This chain joins TRBV2 and TRBJ2-3; 7 bases line up with TRBD2. Germline CDR1 SNHLY, CDR2 FYNNEI. The V gene end was trimmed by 4 bases and the J gene end by 5 bases; junction bases not matched to a gene: 9. The CDR3 runs to 15 residues. The CDR3 spells CASSVYGREKDTQYF. The CDR3 DNA sequence: TGTGCCAGCAGTGTATATGGGCGGGAGAAAGATACGCAGTATTTT.

The V and J genes are TRBV20-1 and TRBJ2-1; 8 positions agree with TRBD2. Looked up from germline, CDR1 is DFQATT and CDR2 is SNEGSKA (reference sequence). The CDR3 has 14 amino acids. The CDR3 DNA reads TGCAGGATCAGCGGGAGAGACTCCTACAATGAGCAGTTCTTC. Translating gives CRISGRDSYNEQFF.